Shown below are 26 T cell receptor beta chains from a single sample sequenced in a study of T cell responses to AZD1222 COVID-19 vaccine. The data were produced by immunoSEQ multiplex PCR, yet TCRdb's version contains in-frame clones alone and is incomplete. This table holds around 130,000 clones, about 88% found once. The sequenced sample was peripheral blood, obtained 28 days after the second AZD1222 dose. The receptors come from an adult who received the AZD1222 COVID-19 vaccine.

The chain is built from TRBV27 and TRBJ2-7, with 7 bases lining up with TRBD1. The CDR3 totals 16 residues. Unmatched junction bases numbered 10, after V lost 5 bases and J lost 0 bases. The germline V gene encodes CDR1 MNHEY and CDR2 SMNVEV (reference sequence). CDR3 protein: CASSPKGQISSYEQYF. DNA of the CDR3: TGTGCCAGCAGTCCAAAGGGACAGATTAGCTCCTACGAGCAGTACTTC.

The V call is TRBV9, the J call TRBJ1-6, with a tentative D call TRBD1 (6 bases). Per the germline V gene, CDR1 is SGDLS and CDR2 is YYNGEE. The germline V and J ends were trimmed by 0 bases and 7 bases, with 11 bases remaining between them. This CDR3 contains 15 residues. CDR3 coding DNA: TGTGCCAGCAGCGTAGGAGGGGGGCTGAATTCACCCCTCCACTTT. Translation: CASSVGGGLNSPLHF.

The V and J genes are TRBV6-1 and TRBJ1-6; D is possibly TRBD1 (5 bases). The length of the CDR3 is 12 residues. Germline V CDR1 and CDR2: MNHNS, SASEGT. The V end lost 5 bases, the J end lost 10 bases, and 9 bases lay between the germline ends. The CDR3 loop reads CASSPQGSPLHF. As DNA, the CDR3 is TGTGCCAGCAGTCCCCAGGGCTCACCCCTCCACTTT.

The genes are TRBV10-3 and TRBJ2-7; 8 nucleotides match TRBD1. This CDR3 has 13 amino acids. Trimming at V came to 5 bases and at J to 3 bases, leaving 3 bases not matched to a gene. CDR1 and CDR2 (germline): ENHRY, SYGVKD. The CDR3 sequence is CAISLQGGYEQYF. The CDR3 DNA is TGTGCCATCAGTCTACAGGGGGGCTACGAGCAGTACTTC.

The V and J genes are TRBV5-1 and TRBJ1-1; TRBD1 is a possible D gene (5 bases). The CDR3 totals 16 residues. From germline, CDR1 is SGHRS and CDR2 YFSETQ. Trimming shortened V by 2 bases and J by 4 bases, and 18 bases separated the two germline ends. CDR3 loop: CASSFGAQKLGTEAFF. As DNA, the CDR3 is TGCGCCAGCAGCTTCGGGGCCCAGAAGTTAGGCACTGAAGCTTTCTTT.

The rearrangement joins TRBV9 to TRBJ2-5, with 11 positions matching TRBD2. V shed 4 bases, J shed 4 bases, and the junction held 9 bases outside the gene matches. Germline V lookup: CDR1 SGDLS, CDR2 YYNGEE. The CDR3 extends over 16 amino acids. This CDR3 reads CASSYKTSGNLETQYF. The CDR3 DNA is TGTGCCAGCAGCTATAAGACTAGCGGGAATCTAGAGACCCAGTACTTC.

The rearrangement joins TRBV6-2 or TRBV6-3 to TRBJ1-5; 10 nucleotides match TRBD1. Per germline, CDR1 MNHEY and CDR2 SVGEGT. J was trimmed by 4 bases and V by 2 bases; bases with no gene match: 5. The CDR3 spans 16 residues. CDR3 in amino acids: CASSYNRQGANQPQHF. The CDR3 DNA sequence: TGTGCCAGCAGTTACAATCGACAGGGGGCGAATCAGCCCCAGCATTTT.

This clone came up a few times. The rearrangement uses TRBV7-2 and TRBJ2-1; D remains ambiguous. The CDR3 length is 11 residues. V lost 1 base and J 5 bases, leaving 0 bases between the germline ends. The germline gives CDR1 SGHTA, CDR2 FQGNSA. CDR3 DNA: TGTGCCAGCAGCTTAGACAATGAGCAGTTCTTC. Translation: CASSLDNEQFF.

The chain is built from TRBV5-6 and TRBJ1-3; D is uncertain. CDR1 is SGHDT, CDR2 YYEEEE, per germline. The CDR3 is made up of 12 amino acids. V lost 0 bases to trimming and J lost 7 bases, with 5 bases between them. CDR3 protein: CASSLGGNTIYF. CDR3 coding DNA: TGTGCCAGCAGCTTGGGTGGGAACACCATATATTTT.

The CDR3 is CASSRDEQETQYF. The DNA for the CDR3 is TGTGCCAGCAGCCGGGACGAGCAAGAGACCCAGTACTTC. The chain couples TRBV7-2 to TRBJ2-5, with D possibly called TRBD1 or TRBD2 (5 bases each). The CDR3 spans 13 residues. Between the trimmed V and J ends, which lost 5 bases and 2 bases, there was a span of 9 bases. Germline CDR1 SGHTA, CDR2 FQGNSA.

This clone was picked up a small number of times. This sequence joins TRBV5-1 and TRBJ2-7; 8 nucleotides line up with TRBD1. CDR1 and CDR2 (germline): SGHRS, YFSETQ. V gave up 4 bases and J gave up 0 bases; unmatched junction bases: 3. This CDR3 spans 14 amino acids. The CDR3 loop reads CASSNGQGSYEQYF. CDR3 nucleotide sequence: TGCGCCAGCAGCAATGGACAGGGCTCCTACGAGCAGTACTTC.

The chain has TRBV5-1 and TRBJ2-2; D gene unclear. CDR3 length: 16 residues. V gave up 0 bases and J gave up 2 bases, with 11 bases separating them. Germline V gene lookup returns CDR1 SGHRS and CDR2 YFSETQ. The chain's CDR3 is CASSLVEARNTGELFF. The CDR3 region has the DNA TGCGCCAGCAGCTTGGTTGAGGCGCGAAACACCGGGGAGCTGTTTTTT.

The DNA of the CDR3 is TGTGCCAGCAGCCCAGGGACAGGGGGCTTTTTCTTT. This gives the protein CASSPGTGGFFF. The chain employs TRBV12-3 or TRBV12-4 and TRBJ1-1; TRBD1 agrees at 12 bases. This CDR3 spans 12 amino acids. V lost 6 bases to trimming and J lost 13 bases; unmatched junction nucleotides: 6.

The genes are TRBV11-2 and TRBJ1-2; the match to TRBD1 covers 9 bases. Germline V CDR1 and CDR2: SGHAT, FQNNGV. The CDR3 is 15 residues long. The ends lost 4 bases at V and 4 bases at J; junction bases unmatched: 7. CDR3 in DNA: TGTGCCAGCAGCTCCCCGGACAGGGGTGGCTATGGCTACACCTTC. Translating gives CASSSPDRGGYGYTF.

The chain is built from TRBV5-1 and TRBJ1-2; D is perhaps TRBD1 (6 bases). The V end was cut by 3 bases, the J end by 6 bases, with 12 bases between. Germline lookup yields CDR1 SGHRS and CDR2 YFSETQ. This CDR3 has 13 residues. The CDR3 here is CASSSSGQHGYTF. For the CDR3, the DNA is TGCGCCAGCAGCTCCTCCGGACAGCATGGCTACACCTTC.

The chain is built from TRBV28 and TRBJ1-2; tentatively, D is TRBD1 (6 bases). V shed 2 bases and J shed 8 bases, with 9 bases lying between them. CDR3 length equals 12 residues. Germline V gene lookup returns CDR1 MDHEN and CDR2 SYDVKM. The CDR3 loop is CASSLGGLGYTF. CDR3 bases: TGTGCCAGCAGTTTAGGGGGGCTGGGCTACACCTTC.

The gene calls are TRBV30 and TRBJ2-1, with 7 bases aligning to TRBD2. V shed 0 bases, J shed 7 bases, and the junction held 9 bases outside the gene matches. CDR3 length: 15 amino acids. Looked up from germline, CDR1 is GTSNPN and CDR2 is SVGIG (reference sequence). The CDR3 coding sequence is TGTGCCTGGAGTGTACGTGGCGGGAGTATGAATGAGCAGTTCTTC. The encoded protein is CAWSVRGGSMNEQFF.

The CDR3 bases are TGTGCCAGCACCCTCCCGGTGGGGGGGGGCGAGCAGTACTTC. Protein: CASTLPVGGGEQYF. V is TRBV2 and J is TRBJ2-7, with 7 bases identical to TRBD2. The CDR3 loop spans 14 amino acids. J lost 6 bases, V lost 7 bases, and 12 bases had no gene match. CDR1 is SNHLY and CDR2 is FYNNEI in the germline V gene.

CDR3 coding DNA: TGTGCCAGCAGTTTATTGTCAGCCTACGAGCAGTACTTC. Residues: CASSLLSAYEQYF. The rearrangement joins TRBV12-3 or TRBV12-4 to TRBJ2-7; D unclear. The CDR3 sequence is 13 residues long. Trimming took 2 bases from V and 2 from J, leaving 7 bases between them.

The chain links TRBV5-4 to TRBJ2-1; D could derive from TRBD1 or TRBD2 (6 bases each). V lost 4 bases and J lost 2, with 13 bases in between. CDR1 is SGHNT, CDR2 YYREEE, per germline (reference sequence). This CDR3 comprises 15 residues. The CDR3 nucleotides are TGTGCCAGCAGCCTCTGGGGGGCCACCTACAATGAGCAGTTCTTC. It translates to CASSLWGATYNEQFF.

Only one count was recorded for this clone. The CDR3 here is CASSLSGSYGYTF. The CDR3 bases are TGTGCCAGCAGTTTGTCCGGGTCCTATGGCTACACCTTC. The V call is TRBV12-3 or TRBV12-4, the J call TRBJ1-2; no clear D gene. V was cut by 3 bases and J by 4 bases, with 9 bases left in between. CDR3 length equals 13 residues.

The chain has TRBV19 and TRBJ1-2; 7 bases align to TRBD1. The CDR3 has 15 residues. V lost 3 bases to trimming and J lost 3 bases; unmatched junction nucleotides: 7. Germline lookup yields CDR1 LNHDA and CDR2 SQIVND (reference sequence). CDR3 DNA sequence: TGTGCCAGTAGTATTGGAGGGGGCAGGCACTATGGCTACACCTTC. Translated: CASSIGGGRHYGYTF. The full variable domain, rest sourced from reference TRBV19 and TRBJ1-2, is DGGITQSPKYLFRKEGQNVTLSCEQNLNHDAMYWYRQDPGQGLRLIYYSQIVNDFQKGDIAEGYSVSREKKESFPLTVTSAQKNPTAFYLCASSIGGGRHYGYTFGSGTRLTVV.

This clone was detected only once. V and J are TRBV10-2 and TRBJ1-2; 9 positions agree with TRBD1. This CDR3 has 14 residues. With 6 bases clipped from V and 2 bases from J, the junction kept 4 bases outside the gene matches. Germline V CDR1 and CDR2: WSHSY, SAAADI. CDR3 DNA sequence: TGCGCCAGCAGACCCGGGACAGGGAACTATGGCTACACCTTC. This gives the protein CASRPGTGNYGYTF.

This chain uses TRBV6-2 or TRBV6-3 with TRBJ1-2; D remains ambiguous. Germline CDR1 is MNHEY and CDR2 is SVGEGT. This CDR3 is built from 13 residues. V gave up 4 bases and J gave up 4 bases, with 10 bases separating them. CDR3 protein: CASSFPTSYGYTF. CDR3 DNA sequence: TGTGCCAGCAGTTTCCCGACAAGCTATGGCTACACCTTC.

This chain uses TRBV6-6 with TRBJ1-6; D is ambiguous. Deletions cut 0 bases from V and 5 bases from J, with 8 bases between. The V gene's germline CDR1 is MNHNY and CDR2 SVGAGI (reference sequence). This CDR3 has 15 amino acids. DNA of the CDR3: TGTGCCAGCAGTTACTCGGGCGAGGATAATTCACCCCTCCACTTT. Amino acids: CASSYSGEDNSPLHF.

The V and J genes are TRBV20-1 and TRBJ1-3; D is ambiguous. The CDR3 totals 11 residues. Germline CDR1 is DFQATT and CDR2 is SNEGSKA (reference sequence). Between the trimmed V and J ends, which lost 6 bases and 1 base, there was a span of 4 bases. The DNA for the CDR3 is TGCAGTGCCCTTTCTGGAAACACCATATATTTT. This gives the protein CSALSGNTIYF.